The 29 T cell receptor beta chains below come from one sample, sequenced in a study of T cells in Graves' hyperthyroidism and ophthalmopathy. The investigators amplified TCR beta CDR3 regions from RNA transcripts. Researchers ran a first-round RT-PCR on the TCR CDR3 using the HTBI primer set. TCRdb recomputed calls from the multiplex PCR reads with MiXCR, one row per CDR3 protein. The sample records 700,000 to 950,000 distinct CDR3 sequences, under 45% being singletons. Sequencing was performed on blood. Receptor source: a woman in her 40s with Graves' hyperthyroidism.

This clonotype came up many times. The chain carries TRBV19 and TRBJ1-2; 8 bases line up with TRBD1. In germline, CDR1 is LNHDA, CDR2 SQIVND (reference sequence). The CDR3 contains 14 residues. V gave up 2 bases and J gave up 7 bases; unmatched junction bases: 6. CDR3 amino acids: CASSIRGQGAGYTF. CDR3 in DNA: TGTGCCAGTAGTATACGAGGGCAGGGGGCTGGCTACACCTTC.

Turning to this clonotype: Given the absence of the conserved phenylalanine or tryptophan at the CDR3 end, a read error is likely. V usage is TRBV7-2 and J usage is TRBJ2-5; 7 positions agree with TRBD1. V shed 4 bases, J shed 1 base, and the junction held 3 bases outside the gene matches. The CDR3 is 14 residues long. Germline V CDR1 and CDR2: SGHTA, FQGNSA. CDR3 loop: CASSSGQAQETQYL. Here the CDR3 DNA reads TGTGCCAGCAGCTCTGGACAGGCCCAAGAGACCCAGTACCTC.

This clonotype was seen a handful of times. The chain joins TRBV6-6 to TRBJ1-2, with D maybe TRBD1 (6 bases). The CDR3 consists of 14 residues. Trimming cost V 2 bases and J 4 bases, with 11 bases left between them. In germline, CDR1 is MNHNY, CDR2 SVGAGI (reference sequence). DNA for the CDR3: TGTGCCAGCAGTTACAGGGGGGTCTCCTATGGCTACACCTTC. It codes for CASSYRGVSYGYTF.

In the case of this clonotype: The DNA is omitted, as the CDR3 cannot be located on it reliably, and the CDR3 follows TCRdb's listing. The chain recombines TRBV12-5 with TRBJ1-4; TRBD1 is the table's D call and was not checked against the DNA. Germline CDR1 LGHNT, CDR2 FRNRAP. The CDR3 contains 16 residues when both ends are counted. The CDR3 loop reads CASGLVLEGAMKNCFF.

V gene TRBV6-6 combines with J gene TRBJ2-7; tentatively, D is TRBD1 (6 bases). The CDR3 has 14 residues. Trimming pared 7 bases from V and 0 bases from J, leaving 13 bases between. Per germline, CDR1 MNHNY and CDR2 SVGAGI (reference sequence). The CDR3 coding sequence is TGTGCCAGCATGCTGAGGGGACACTCCTACGAGCAGTACTTC. It codes for CASMLRGHSYEQYF.

This rearrangement joins TRBV7-2 to TRBJ1-6; tentative D call: TRBD1 (5 bases). This CDR3 spans 14 amino acids. Germline V gene lookup returns CDR1 SGHTA and CDR2 FQGNSA. V was pared by 8 bases and J by 6 bases, with 14 bases between. The CDR3 reads CASSPDSPNSPLHF. In DNA form, the CDR3 reads TGTGCCAGCTCACCCGACAGCCCTAATTCACCCCTCCACTTT.

This clonotype was picked up many times. The chain uses TRBV6-6 and TRBJ1-5; D is ambiguous. Germline loops: CDR1 MNHNY, CDR2 SVGAGI (reference sequence). The CDR3 is 13 amino acids. Trimming removed 6 bases from V and 0 bases from J, with 6 bases in between. CDR3: CASRGGSNQPQHF. Here the CDR3 DNA reads TGTGCCAGCAGGGGTGGTAGCAATCAGCCCCAGCATTTT.

This clonotype appeared many times. This chain uses TRBV19 with TRBJ2-7, with 8 bases that match TRBD2. Unmatched junction bases numbered 8, after V lost 10 bases and J lost 3 bases. The germline CDR1 and CDR2 sequences are LNHDA and SQIVND (reference sequence). CDR3 length: 13 amino acids. CDR3 sequence: CATQSRGGYEQYF. The CDR3 DNA follows: TGTGCCACGCAAAGTCGGGGGGGCTACGAGCAGTACTTC. The full variable domain, in which reference TRBV19 and TRBJ2-7 provide the parts outside the CDR3, is DGGITQSPKYLFRKEGQNVTLSCEQNLNHDAMYWYRQDPGQGLRLIYYSQIVNDFQKGDIAEGYSVSREKKESFPLTVTSAQKNPTAFYLCATQSRGGYEQYFGPGTRLTVT.

DNA for the CDR3: TGTGCCATCAGTGCGAGCGTGGGGGTAGCCAAAAACATTCAGTACTTC. Its translation: CAISASVGVAKNIQYF. The chain links TRBV10-3 to TRBJ2-4; TRBD1 or TRBD2 may be the D gene (5 bases each). Trimming removed 4 bases at V and 0 bases at J, with 13 bases between. This CDR3 has 16 amino acids. The germline gives CDR1 ENHRY, CDR2 SYGVKD.

This clonotype was recorded a few times. The J gene is TRBJ1-2, the V gene TRBV29-1, with D hard to call. Trimming removed 8 bases at V and 4 bases at J, with 17 bases between. The germline V gene has CDR1 SQVTM and CDR2 ANQGSEA. The CDR3 spans 13 residues. CDR3 region: CSLDPGQFYGYTF. The CDR3 nucleotides read TGCAGCTTGGATCCGGGCCAATTCTATGGCTACACCTTC.

The chain recombines TRBV5-6 with TRBJ2-2; D not certain. The CDR3 has 14 residues. Trimming removed 4 bases at V and 6 bases at J, with 13 bases between. Per germline, CDR1 SGHDT and CDR2 YYEEEE. This CDR3 is CASSTDQWAGELFF. The CDR3 coding sequence is TGTGCCAGCAGCACGGACCAATGGGCCGGGGAGCTGTTTTTT. Complete variable domain (other parts from reference TRBV5-6 and TRBJ2-2): DAGVTQSPTHLIKTRGQQVTLRCSPKSGHDTVSWYQQALGQGPQFIFQYYEEEERQRGNFPDRFSGHQFPNYSSELNVNALLLGDSALYLCASSTDQWAGELFFGEGSRLTVL.

The rearrangement uses TRBV7-2 and TRBJ2-7; possible D gene TRBD1, 7 bases. The V gene's germline CDR1 is SGHTA and CDR2 FQGNSA. This CDR3 has 15 amino acids. The V and J ends lost 8 bases and 7 bases respectively, with 24 bases between them. CDR3 coding DNA: TGTGCCAGCGCGGGATCCGGGACAGCGCGTCGGGAGCAGTACTTC. Its protein is CASAGSGTARREQYF.

The chain employs TRBV19 and TRBJ2-7, with 8 bases aligning to TRBD1. V lost 3 bases to trimming and J lost 5 bases; unmatched junction nucleotides: 12. Germline V CDR1 and CDR2: LNHDA, SQIVND (reference sequence). CDR3 length equals 16 residues. The CDR3 loop reads CASSISRTGNRDEQYF. The DNA of the CDR3 is TGTGCCAGTAGTATCTCCCGGACAGGGAACAGGGACGAGCAGTACTTC.

This clonotype was detected once. A much more abundant neighbour one base away suggests this may be a read error. V is TRBV6-5 and J is TRBJ1-2; no clear D gene. Trimming cost V 4 bases and J 0 bases, with 12 bases left between them. Germline V gives CDR1 MNHEY, CDR2 SVGAGI. The CDR3 contains 15 residues. CDR3 sequence: CASSSQAGANYGYTF. The DNA of the CDR3 is TGTGCCAGCAGTTCCCAGGCAGGTGCTAACTATGGCTACACCTTC.

The table lists this clonotype with many counts. The genes are TRBV7-2 and TRBJ1-4; a weak D match, TRBD1 (5 bases). The V end lost 5 bases, the J end lost 7 bases, and 14 bases lay between the germline ends. There are 14 residues in the CDR3. Germline assignment: CDR1 SGHTA and CDR2 FQGNSA. The DNA of the CDR3 is TGTGCCAGCAGCCGGGGGACGGTGGGTGAAAAACTGTTTTTT. Encoded protein: CASSRGTVGEKLFF.

This clonotype was seen repeatedly, ten times or more. The chain uses TRBV19 and TRBJ2-5; D unclear. Germline assignment: CDR1 LNHDA and CDR2 SQIVND (reference sequence). V was trimmed by 10 bases and J by 4 bases, leaving 10 bases between them. CDR3 length: 11 residues. CDR3: CATSSGETQYF. The CDR3 region has the DNA TGTGCCACATCTTCTGGAGAGACCCAGTACTTC.

The chain couples TRBV20-1 to TRBJ2-2, with a possible D match to TRBD1 (8 bases). The V gene lost 6 bases and the J gene lost 5 bases, with 22 bases spanning the gap. The CDR3 covers 16 residues. Germline CDR1 is DFQATT and CDR2 is SNEGSKA (reference sequence). The CDR3 sequence is CSAQQGGYQGTGELFF. CDR3 DNA: TGCAGTGCCCAACAGGGGGGGTACCAGGGGACCGGGGAGCTGTTTTTT.

This clonotype was detected many times. The V gene is TRBV14, the J gene TRBJ1-1; D remains ambiguous. CDR1 is SGHDN, CDR2 FVKESK, per germline. The CDR3 is made up of 14 amino acids. Between the trimmed V and J ends, which lost 2 bases and 1 base, there was a span of 8 bases. The CDR3 nucleotides read TGTGCCAGCAGCCAAATTAGCAAGAACACTGAAGCTTTCTTT. Amino acids: CASSQISKNTEAFF.

In its sample, this clonotype was seen once. The rearrangement links TRBV7-9 to TRBJ2-7; 8 nucleotides match TRBD1. The V and J ends lost 2 bases and 6 bases, in that order; junction bases with no gene match: 3. This CDR3 comprises 13 residues. Germline-derived CDR1 and CDR2 are SEHNR and FQNEAQ (reference sequence). The CDR3: CASSLQGALEQYF. CDR3 DNA sequence: TGTGCCAGCAGCTTACAGGGGGCGCTCGAGCAGTACTTC.

This clonotype has ten or more counts. V usage is TRBV25-1 and J usage is TRBJ1-5; no clear D. The CDR3 runs 9 residues. Per the germline V gene, CDR1 is MGHDK and CDR2 is SYGVNS. Trimming stripped 8 bases from V and 7 bases from J, with 3 bases between. The CDR3 DNA is TGTGCCAGCTTACAGCCCCAGCATTTT. Amino acids: CASLQPQHF.

As regards this clonotype: The junction differs from germline at one of its ends, possibly a read error. The chain joins TRBV7-9 to TRBJ1-5, with D unclear. Per the germline V gene, CDR1 is SEHNR and CDR2 is FQNEAQ (reference sequence). This CDR3 has 8 residues. In nucleotides, the CDR3 is TGTGCCAGCAGCCCAAGGCAGTTT. Encoded protein: CASSPRQF.

In its sample, this clonotype was seen a few times. The chain uses TRBV5-5 and TRBJ2-3; D remains ambiguous. Germline V gene lookup returns CDR1 SGHKS and CDR2 YYEKEE (reference sequence). V shed 0 bases and J shed 3 bases, with 5 bases lying between them. The CDR3 loop spans 13 amino acids. This CDR3 is CASSLVTTDTQYF. CDR3 DNA sequence: TGTGCCAGCAGCTTGGTCACGACAGATACGCAGTATTTT.

This clonotype occurred a few times. The chain is built from TRBV12-5 and TRBJ1-5; D is uncertain. V was trimmed by 1 base and J by 3 bases, leaving 13 bases between them. CDR1 is LGHNT, CDR2 FRNRAP, per germline. The CDR3 covers 16 residues. CDR3 nucleotide sequence: TGTGCTAGTGGTTTGGCACCGCTGAGGCCCAATCAGCCCCAGCATTTT. Protein product: CASGLAPLRPNQPQHF.

On this clonotype itself: Given a much more abundant clone one base away, this may be a read error. The genes are TRBV10-3 and TRBJ2-2, with D possibly TRBD1 on 6 matching bases. The germline CDR1 and CDR2 sequences are ENHRY and SYGVKD. The CDR3 is 15 amino acids. Written as DNA, the CDR3 is TGTGCCATCAGTGAGTTCACAGGGTACACCGAGGAGCTGTTTTTT. Encoded protein: CAISEFTGYTEELFF.

This clonotype appeared a few times. This chain uses TRBV28 with TRBJ1-1; perhaps TRBD1 as D (5 bases). V was cut by 5 bases and J by 8 bases, with 12 bases left in between. Germline loops: CDR1 MDHEN, CDR2 SYDVKM. The CDR3 totals 12 residues. CDR3 bases: TGTGCCAGCAGTCCGACAGTATACGAAGCTTTCTTT. This translates into CASSPTVYEAFF.

With respect to this clonotype: At one end, the junction sequence differs from germline, possibly due to a read error. The rearrangement uses TRBV7-7 and TRBJ1-3, with D perhaps TRBD1 (5 bases). This CDR3 is 15 amino acids long. Germline V lookup: CDR1 SSHAT, CDR2 FNYEAQ (reference sequence). Here the CDR3 reads CASSLGPDSGNTIYF. CDR3 DNA sequence: TGTGCTAGCAGCTTGGGGCCAGACTCTGGAAACACCATATATTTT.

This chain joins TRBV4-1 and TRBJ2-5, with TRBD1 matching over 7 bases. V lost 3 bases to trimming and J lost 5 bases; unmatched junction nucleotides: 6. The CDR3 covers 14 residues. Looked up from germline, CDR1 is MGHRA and CDR2 is YSYEKL. The CDR3 loop is CASSQTGFAETQYF. CDR3 coding DNA: TGCGCCAGCAGCCAGACAGGGTTTGCCGAGACCCAGTACTTC.

This chain joins TRBV20-1 and TRBJ2-3; tentatively, D is TRBD2 (6 bases). This CDR3 has 12 residues. The germline V gene encodes CDR1 DFQATT and CDR2 SNEGSKA (reference sequence). The ends were cut back, 0 bases at V and 8 bases at J, with 9 bases in the middle. CDR3 residues: CSARDPGGTQYF. The CDR3 nucleotides read TGCAGTGCTAGAGATCCCGGGGGTACGCAGTATTTT.

This clonotype has more than one count but fewer than ten. V gene TRBV20-1 combines with J gene TRBJ2-2; 8 bases are a match to TRBD1. CDR3 length equals 13 residues. Trimming took 7 bases from V and 3 from J; bases not matched to a gene: 4. Germline V gene sequence: CDR1 DFQATT, CDR2 SNEGSKA (reference sequence). The CDR3 coding sequence is TGCAGTGTTCGGACAGGGCACACCGGGGAGCTGTTTTTT. Its protein product is CSVRTGHTGELFF.